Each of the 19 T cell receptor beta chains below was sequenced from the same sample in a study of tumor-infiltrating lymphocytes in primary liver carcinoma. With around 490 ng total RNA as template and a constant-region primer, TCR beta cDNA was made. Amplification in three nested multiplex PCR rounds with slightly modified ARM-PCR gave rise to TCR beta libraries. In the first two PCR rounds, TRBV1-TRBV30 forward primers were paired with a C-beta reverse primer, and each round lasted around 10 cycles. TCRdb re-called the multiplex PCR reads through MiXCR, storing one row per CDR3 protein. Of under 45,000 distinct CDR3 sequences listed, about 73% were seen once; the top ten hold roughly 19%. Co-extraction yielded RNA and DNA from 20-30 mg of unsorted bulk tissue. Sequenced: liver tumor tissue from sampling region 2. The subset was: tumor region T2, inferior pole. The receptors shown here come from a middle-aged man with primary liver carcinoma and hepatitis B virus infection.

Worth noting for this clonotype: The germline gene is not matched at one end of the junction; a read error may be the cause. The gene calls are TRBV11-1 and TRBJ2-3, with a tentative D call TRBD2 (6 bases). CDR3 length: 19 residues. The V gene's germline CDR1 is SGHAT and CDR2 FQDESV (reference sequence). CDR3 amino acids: CASNSGGSSVGARTDTQYF. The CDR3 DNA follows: TGTGCCAGTAACTCTGGGGGGAGCTCTGTTGGAGCCCGCACAGATACACAGTATTTT. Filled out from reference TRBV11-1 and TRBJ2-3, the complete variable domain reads EAEVAQSPRYKITEKSQAVAFWCDPISGHATLYWYRQILGQGPELLVQFQDESVVDDSQLPKDRFSAERLKGVDSTLKIQPAELGDSAMYLCASNSGGSSVGARTDTQYFGPGTRLTVL.

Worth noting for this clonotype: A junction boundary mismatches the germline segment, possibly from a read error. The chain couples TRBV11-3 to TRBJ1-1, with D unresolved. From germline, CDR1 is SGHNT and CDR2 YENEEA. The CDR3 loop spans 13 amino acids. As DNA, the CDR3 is TGTGCCTGCAGCTCAGGTTTGAACATTGAAGCTTTCTTT. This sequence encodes CACSSGLNIEAFF.

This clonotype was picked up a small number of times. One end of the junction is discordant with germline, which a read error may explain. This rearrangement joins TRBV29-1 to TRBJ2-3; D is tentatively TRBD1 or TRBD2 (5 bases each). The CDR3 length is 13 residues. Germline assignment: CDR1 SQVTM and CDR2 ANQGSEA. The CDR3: CSVRDLRTVTQYF. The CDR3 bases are TGTAGCGTTCGGGACCTCCGCACAGTTACGCAGTATTTT.

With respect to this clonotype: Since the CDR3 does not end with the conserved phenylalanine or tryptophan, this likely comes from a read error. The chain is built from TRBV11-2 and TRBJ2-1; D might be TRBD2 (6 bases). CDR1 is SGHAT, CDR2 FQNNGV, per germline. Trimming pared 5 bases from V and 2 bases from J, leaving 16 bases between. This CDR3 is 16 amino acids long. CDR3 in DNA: TGTGCCAGCAGCCCTCCCCAGACTAGTGCCTACAATGAGCAGTTCCTC. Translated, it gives CASSPPQTSAYNEQFL.

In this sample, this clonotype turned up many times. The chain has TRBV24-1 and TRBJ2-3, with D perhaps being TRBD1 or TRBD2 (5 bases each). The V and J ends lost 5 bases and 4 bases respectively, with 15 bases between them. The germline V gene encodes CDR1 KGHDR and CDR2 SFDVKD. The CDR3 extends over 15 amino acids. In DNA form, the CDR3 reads TGTGCCACCAGTGGTATGAGGGACCGATCAGATACGCAGTATTTT. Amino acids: CATSGMRDRSDTQYF.

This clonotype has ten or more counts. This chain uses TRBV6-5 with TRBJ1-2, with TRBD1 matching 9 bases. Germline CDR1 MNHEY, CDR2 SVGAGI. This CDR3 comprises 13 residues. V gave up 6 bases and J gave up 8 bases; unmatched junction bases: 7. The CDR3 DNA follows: TGTGCCAGCAGCCCACAGGGGGCGGTCGGCTACACCTTC. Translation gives CASSPQGAVGYTF.

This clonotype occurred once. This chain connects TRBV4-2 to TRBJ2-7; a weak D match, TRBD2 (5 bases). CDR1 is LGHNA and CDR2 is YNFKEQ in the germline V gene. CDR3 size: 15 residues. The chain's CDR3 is CTSSQAWRGSYEQYF. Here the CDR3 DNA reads TGTACTAGTAGCCAAGCATGGCGCGGATCCTACGAGCAGTACTTC.

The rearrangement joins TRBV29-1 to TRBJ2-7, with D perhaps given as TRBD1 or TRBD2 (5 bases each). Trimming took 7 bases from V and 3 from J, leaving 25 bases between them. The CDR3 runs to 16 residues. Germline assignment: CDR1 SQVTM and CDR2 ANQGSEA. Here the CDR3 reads CSAIKPGTGTHYEQYF. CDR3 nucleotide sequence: TGCAGCGCCATTAAACCTGGGACCGGCACTCACTACGAGCAGTACTTC.

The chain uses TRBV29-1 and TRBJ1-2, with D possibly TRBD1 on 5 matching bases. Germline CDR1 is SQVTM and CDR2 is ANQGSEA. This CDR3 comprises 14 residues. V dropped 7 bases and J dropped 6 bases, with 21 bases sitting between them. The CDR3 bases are TGCAGCGATGGGGGGGTGGACTCATACAATGGCTACACCTTC. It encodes CSDGGVDSYNGYTF.

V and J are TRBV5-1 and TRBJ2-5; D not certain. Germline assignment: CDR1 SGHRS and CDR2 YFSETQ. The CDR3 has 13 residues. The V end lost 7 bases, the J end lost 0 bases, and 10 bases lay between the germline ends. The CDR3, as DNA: TGCGCCAGCGGTAGTAGCAACCAAGAGACCCAGTACTTC. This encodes CASGSSNQETQYF.

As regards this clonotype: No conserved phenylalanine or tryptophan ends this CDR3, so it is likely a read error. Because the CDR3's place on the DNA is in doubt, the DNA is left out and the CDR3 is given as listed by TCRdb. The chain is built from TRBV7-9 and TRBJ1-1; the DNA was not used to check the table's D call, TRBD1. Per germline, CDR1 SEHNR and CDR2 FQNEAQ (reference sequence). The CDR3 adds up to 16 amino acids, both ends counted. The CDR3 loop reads CASSPRGTGGITEAVL.

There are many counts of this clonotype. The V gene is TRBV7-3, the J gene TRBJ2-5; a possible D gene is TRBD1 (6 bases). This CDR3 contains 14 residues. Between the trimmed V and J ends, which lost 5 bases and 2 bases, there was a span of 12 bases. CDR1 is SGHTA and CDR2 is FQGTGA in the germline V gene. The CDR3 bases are TGTGCCAGCAGCCGAAGCAGGGGACAAGAGACCCAGTACTTC. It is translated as CASSRSRGQETQYF.

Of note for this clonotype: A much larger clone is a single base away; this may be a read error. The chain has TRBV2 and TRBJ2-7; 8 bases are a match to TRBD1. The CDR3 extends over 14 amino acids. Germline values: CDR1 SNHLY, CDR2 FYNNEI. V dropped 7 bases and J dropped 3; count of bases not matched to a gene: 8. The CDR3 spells CASNTSGQVYEQYF. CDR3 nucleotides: TGTGCCAGCAATACTTCGGGACAGGTCTACGAGCAGTACTTC.

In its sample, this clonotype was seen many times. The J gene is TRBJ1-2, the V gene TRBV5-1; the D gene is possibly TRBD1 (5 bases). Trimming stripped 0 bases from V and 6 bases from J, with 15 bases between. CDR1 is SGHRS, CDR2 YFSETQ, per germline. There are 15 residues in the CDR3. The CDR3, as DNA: TGCGCCAGCAGCTTGGAGAGGGTCACGGGGGATGGCTACACCTTC. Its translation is CASSLERVTGDGYTF.

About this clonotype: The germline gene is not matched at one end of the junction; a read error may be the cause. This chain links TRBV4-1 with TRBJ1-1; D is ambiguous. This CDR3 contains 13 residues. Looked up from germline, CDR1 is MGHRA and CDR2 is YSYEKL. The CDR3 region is CASGQVLRGFPFF. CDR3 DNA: TGCGCCAGCGGCCAGGTCCTCAGAGGGTTCCCTTTCTTT.

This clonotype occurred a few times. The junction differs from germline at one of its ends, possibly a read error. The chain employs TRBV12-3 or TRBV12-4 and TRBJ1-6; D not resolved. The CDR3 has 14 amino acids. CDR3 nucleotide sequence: TGTGCTAGCAGTCACCTCATGGGGTATTCGCCCCTCCACTTT. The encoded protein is CASSHLMGYSPLHF.

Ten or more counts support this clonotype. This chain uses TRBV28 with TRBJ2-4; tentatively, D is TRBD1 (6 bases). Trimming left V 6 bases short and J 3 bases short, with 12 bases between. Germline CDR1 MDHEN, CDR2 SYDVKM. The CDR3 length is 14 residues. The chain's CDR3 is CASRGDRFKNIQYF. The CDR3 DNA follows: TGTGCCAGCAGAGGCGACAGGTTCAAAAACATTCAGTACTTC.

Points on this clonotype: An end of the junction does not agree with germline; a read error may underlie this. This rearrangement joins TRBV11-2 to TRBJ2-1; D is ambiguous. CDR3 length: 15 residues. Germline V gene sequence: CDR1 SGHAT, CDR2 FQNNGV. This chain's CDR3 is CASSLSGSLDNEQFF. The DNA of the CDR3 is TGCGCCAGCAGCTTAAGTGGGTCACTCGACAATGAGCAGTTCTTC.

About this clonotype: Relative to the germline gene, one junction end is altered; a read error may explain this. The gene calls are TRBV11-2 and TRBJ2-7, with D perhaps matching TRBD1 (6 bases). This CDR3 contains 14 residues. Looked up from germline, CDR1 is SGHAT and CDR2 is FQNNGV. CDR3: CVSSSNRDSYEQYF. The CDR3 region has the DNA TGTGTCAGCAGCTCTAACAGGGATTCCTACGAGCAGTACTTC.